This TCR beta chain was identified in a study of shared clonotypes between healthy human individuals. Study-level information: The people who gave samples were two women and a few men aged 18 to 49. The plates for each donor numbered three CD4 naive, three CD4 memory, two CD8 naive and one CD8 memory. Study-wide points: Relative to clonotypes present in all four donors, those not shared had lower generation probabilities.

Generated by immunoSEQ multiplex PCR, the TCRdb table keeps only in-frame clones and is missing some. Of about 2.1 million clones listed, about 94% were seen once; the top ten hold around 1.7%. Turning to this clone: Its cognate antigen is unknown.

The CDR3 covers 14 residues. V was clipped by 4 bases and J by 4 bases, with 14 bases between them. CDR1 and CDR2 (germline): SGHDT, YYEEEE. Naive CD8 populations comprised CD45RO-negative cells positively selected for CCR7, excluding terminally differentiated effector memory CD45RA+ cells. Within Nashville, Tennessee resided all donors, each a Caucasian adult. The chain couples TRBV5-6 to TRBJ1-1; unclear D gene. The sequence was obtained from a man aged 18 to 30 in good health. Some clones in this sample may be carry-over from other donors' samples. Sequenced material: naive CD8+ T cells from PBMCs. Here the CDR3 reads CASSPGGMGTEAFF. The CDR3 DNA is TGTGCCAGCAGCCCAGGTGGGATGGGCACTGAAGCTTTCTTT.